One and the same sample provided the 5 T cell receptor beta chains below, sequenced in a study of blood T cell repertoires in COVID-19. Profiled with immunoSEQ multiplex PCR; TCRdb holds only in-frame clones, not every one. The sample holds about 160,000 clones, approximately 81% seen once. The sequenced sample consisted of peripheral blood. The receptors derive from a woman between 45 and 60 years old with COVID-19, enrolled during active disease.

The chain carries TRBV2 and TRBJ1-6; TRBD1 is a possible D gene (5 bases). CDR1 is SNHLY, CDR2 FYNNEI, per germline. The V end was cut by 10 bases, the J end by 7 bases, with 17 bases between. This CDR3 is 14 amino acids long. CDR3 amino acids: CATSTEVGNSPLHF. CDR3 sequence (DNA): TGTGCCACCTCGACAGAGGTGGGGAATTCACCCCTCCACTTT.

The rearrangement joins TRBV7-2 to TRBJ2-7; 7 bases align to TRBD1. This CDR3 region has 16 residues. Germline V CDR1 and CDR2: SGHTA, FQGNSA. The ends lost 1 base at V and 2 bases at J; junction bases unmatched: 8. CDR3 coding DNA: TGTGCCAGCAGCTTAGTACCACAGACAGGGCCCTACGAGCAGTACTTC. It is translated as CASSLVPQTGPYEQYF.

The V and J genes are TRBV2 and TRBJ1-1; D is unclear. V lost 6 bases, J lost 3 bases, and 17 bases lay in between. CDR3 length equals 15 residues. Germline CDR1 is SNHLY and CDR2 is FYNNEI. CDR3 protein: CASSGPEDFDTEAFF. DNA of the CDR3: TGTGCCAGCAGCGGCCCGGAGGACTTCGACACTGAAGCTTTCTTT.

The chain employs TRBV7-3 and TRBJ1-1; a weak D match, TRBD1 (5 bases). Germline lookup yields CDR1 SGHTA and CDR2 FQGTGA. V lost 2 bases and J lost 8, with 12 bases in between. The CDR3 covers 13 residues. The chain's CDR3 is CASSLDAGGEAFF. CDR3 bases: TGTGCCAGCAGCTTAGACGCGGGGGGAGAAGCTTTCTTT.

This chain joins TRBV14 and TRBJ2-7; 8 bases align to TRBD1. Trimming at V came to 6 bases and at J to 6 bases, leaving 7 bases not matched to a gene. CDR3 length equals 13 residues. CDR1 and CDR2 from the germline V gene are SGHDN and FVKESK. For the CDR3, the DNA is TGTGCCAGCAGAGGCAGGGGGCTTAGCGAGCAGTACTTC. This translates into CASRGRGLSEQYF.